This section outlines one T cell receptor beta chain sequence together with its context. In its sample, this clonotype was seen a few times. This receptor's antigen is unknown. One base away there is no much larger clone; base qualities are not given. The treatment or condition label here, explained by the study, means: roughly 10-day PBMC culture with coronavirus spike peptide pools or control peptides (ViraFEST assay). To expand antigen-specific T cells with peptide pools and then pick out the expanded clonotypes through TCR sequencing, the study relied on the ViraFEST assay. Positive SARS-CoV-2 PCR tests in the convalescent patients dated from March to December 2020, before Alpha, Beta and Delta variants emerged in the United States. Each well held 2 million or so PBMCs cultured in IMDM containing approximately 5% human AB serum and 9 to 10 IU/ml IL-2, with 10 ug/ml peptide pools added. On days 3 and 7, half of the culture medium was replaced with fresh IL-2-containing medium. Once the cells had been in culture for over nine days, the EasySep CD4+ T cell isolation kit was used to isolate CD4+ T cells by negative selection. Ficoll-Paque Plus gradient centrifugation was used to isolate PBMCs from whole blood, and the isolated PBMCs were then either used fresh or cryopreserved at -140C. Each culture condition was generally run in triplicate wells.

The junction shows trimming of 3 bases on V and 0 bases on J, plus 18 bases between the germline ends. Its CDR3 holds 17 amino acids, cysteine through phenylalanine. Solely the CDR3 DNA is kept, with 51 bases framed from the first base. CDR1 and CDR2, looked up from the germline V gene, are SGHTA and FQGNSA. This sample is part of a study of vaccination and CD4 T cells after COVID-19 (dated by TCRdb to about 2022). About the full investigation: Convalescent patients had a positive SARS-CoV-2 result on nasal swab PCR, and of these patients, fewer than ten had mild disease and one had severe disease. Six males and four females were included in the convalescent cohort, with two Hispanic individuals, seven Caucasians, two Asians and one multiracial person represented. Control cultures used a CEFX viral epitope pool as positive control, an HIV-1 Nef peptide pool as negative control, or no peptide. Two doses of either the Pfizer-BioNTech BNT162b2 vaccine (n=8) or the Moderna mRNA-1273 vaccine (n=2) were administered to participants. Post-COVID blood samples were collected from convalescent patients a median of about 92 days after diagnosis, with a range of roughly 35 to 170 days. The spike-specific CD4+ TCR repertoire was compared before and after mRNA vaccination in over 9 COVID-19 convalescent patients and a few infection-naive healthy vaccine recipients. Post-vaccine blood samples were collected a median of around 10 weeks after the second vaccine dose, ranging from about 12 to 250 days. For stimulating the cultures, overlapping spike peptide pools were used, derived from SARS-CoV-2 as well as from the common cold coronaviruses HCoV-NL63, HCoV-OC43 and HCoV-229E.

The protocol used for the library was PCR. At the Johns Hopkins FTIC core, DNA from the cultured CD4+ T cells underwent TCR sequencing with the Oncomine TCR Beta short-read assay. The QIAamp micro DNA kit was used to extract genomic DNA from the cultured CD4+ T cells. Oncomine TCR Beta libraries from cultured CD4+ T cells were pooled with unique dual indexes and sequenced on an Illumina iSeq 100. The study's own analysis went as follows. Non-productive sequences were removed, and CDR3s that did not start with C, did not end with F or W, or were shorter than 7 amino acids were discarded. Antigen-specific clonotypes were identified with the MANAFEST web application by comparing peptide-stimulated wells with reference and other culture wells. Positive clones required FDR below 0.05, an odds ratio above 5, and productive frequency above 0.1% in at least two of three replicate wells. Clonotypes that were significantly expanded in both SARS-CoV-2 spike wells and at least one common cold coronavirus spike condition were defined as cross-reactive. Similarity between CDR3 sequences was evaluated in R version 3.6.1 using Levenshtein distances (stringdist) and unrooted phylogenetic trees (ape). Starting from the raw public reads, TCRdb applied fastp trimming at Q25, assembled clones with MiXCR and retained in-frame beta chains. Rows with a matching CDR3 protein are joined into one entry that keeps the most common DNA and genes. These V and J calls rely on TCRdb rather than the paper's analysis. This sample gives about 18,000 distinct CDR3 sequences in total; 50% to 65% of them show up just once. In total, the top ten clones hold around 8% of the sample.

Broader findings and caveats from the paper: The median number of SARS-CoV-2-reactive clonotypes rose from 21 after infection to a few dozen after vaccination, but the change was not significant. Of the vaccine-specific clones in convalescent patients, 304 of 307, or nearly all, reacted only to SARS-CoV-2 spike and did not cross-react with common cold coronaviruses. Among the post-vaccine SARS-CoV-2-reactive clones in convalescent patients, a median around 90% showed up only after vaccination, which suggests vaccine-specific priming. The study included relatively few convalescent patients and did not analyze early timepoints after natural infection.

Sequencing used CD4+ T cells from blood, cultured in vitro. The chain links TRBV7-2 with TRBJ2-7; a tentative D call is TRBD1 (6 bases match). The receptor comes from a human donor who had recovered from COVID-19. The CDR3 protein: CASSLEPTGFVSYEQYF. The DNA is as follows: TGTGCCAGCAGCTTGGAGCCCACAGGGTTCGTCTCCTACGAGCAGTACTTC.